What follows are 21 T cell receptor beta chains derived from one specimen sequenced in a study of cytomegalovirus exposure and HLA in healthy donors. PCR primers comprised 60 Vbeta and 13 Jbeta primers. TCRdb's copy holds only in-frame clones and misses some; the assay was immunoSEQ multiplex PCR. The sample lists 130,000 or so clones, 60% to 80% seen once, with 1% to 1.5% in the top ten. The sample taken for sequencing was PBMCs. These TCRs come from a man between 50 and 59 years old in good health and CMV-seronegative.

The chain has TRBV14 and TRBJ2-2; possibly TRBD1 for D (5 bases). The CDR3 runs to 15 residues. Trimming took off 4 bases at V and 8 bases at J, with 17 bases between the two ends. Germline V lookup: CDR1 SGHDN, CDR2 FVKESK. The CDR3 protein is CASSRPGPRDGELFF. For the CDR3, the DNA is TGTGCCAGCAGCCGCCCCGGGCCCAGGGATGGGGAGCTGTTTTTT.

The count of this clone is one. This chain links TRBV19 with TRBJ2-1; a possible D gene is TRBD1 (6 bases). Trimming pared 3 bases from V and 2 bases from J, leaving 17 bases between. Germline values: CDR1 LNHDA, CDR2 SQIVND (reference sequence). CDR3 length: 17 residues. The CDR3 loop is CASSISQVRGTYNEQFF. CDR3 bases: TGTGCCAGTAGTATTTCCCAGGTCAGGGGCACCTACAATGAGCAGTTCTTC.

This clone was counted once. This chain links TRBV27 with TRBJ2-3; D is perhaps TRBD1 (6 bases). CDR1 is MNHEY, CDR2 SMNVEV, per germline (reference sequence). Trimming shortened V by 3 bases and J by 2 bases, and 15 bases separated the two germline ends. This CDR3 has 16 residues. CDR3 sequence reads: CASSFRQEMVTDTQYF. The DNA of the CDR3 is TGTGCCAGCAGTTTTCGACAGGAAATGGTCACAGATACGCAGTATTTT.

The chain couples TRBV7-3 to TRBJ2-3; TRBD2 agrees at 8 bases. V dropped 6 bases and J dropped 3; count of bases not matched to a gene: 8. CDR1 is SGHTA, CDR2 FQGTGA, per germline. This CDR3 contains 15 residues. CDR3 sequence reads: CASRSGLARTDTQYF. As DNA, the CDR3 is TGTGCCAGCAGGTCCGGACTAGCCAGAACAGATACGCAGTATTTT.

This chain joins TRBV18 and TRBJ1-5, with TRBD1 matching over 10 bases. Germline V lookup: CDR1 KGHSH, CDR2 LQKENI. This CDR3 is 14 amino acids long. The V gene end was trimmed by 4 bases and the J gene end by 7 bases; junction bases not matched to a gene: 4. CDR3 DNA: TGTGCCAGCTCACGGGGACAGGGGTTGCAGCCCCAGCATTTT. Protein product: CASSRGQGLQPQHF.

The V gene is TRBV29-1, the J gene TRBJ1-4, with unresolved D. This CDR3 contains 13 residues. The germline CDR1 and CDR2 sequences are SQVTM and ANQGSEA. The V end lost 4 bases, the J end lost 6 bases, and 12 bases lay between the germline ends. CDR3 bases: TGCAGCGTTGGAGGAAACCTTCATGAAAAACTGTTTTTT. Translated: CSVGGNLHEKLFF.

The J gene is TRBJ2-5, the V gene TRBV5-4; 9 bases line up with TRBD2. This CDR3 has 17 residues. The junction had 6 bases not matched to a gene; V was cut back by 0 bases and J by 0 bases. CDR1 is SGHNT, CDR2 YYREEE, per germline (reference sequence). In DNA form, the CDR3 reads TGTGCCAGCAGCTTGGCCGGTAGCGGGAGTAACCAAGAGACCCAGTACTTC. It codes for CASSLAGSGSNQETQYF.

The genes are TRBV5-1 and TRBJ2-7; tentative D call: TRBD2 (6 bases). The CDR3 spans 17 residues. V lost 3 bases and J 7 bases, leaving 26 bases between the germline ends. Germline CDR1 and CDR2: SGHRS and YFSETQ. The CDR3 coding sequence is TGCGCCAGCAGCTCGACATGGCGGACTATGATTAGAGGAGAGCAGTACTTC. Residues: CASSSTWRTMIRGEQYF. The complete variable domain, with remaining parts taken from reference TRBV5-1 and TRBJ2-7, reads KAGVTQTPRYLIKTRGQQVTLSCSPISGHRSVSWYQQTPGQGLQFLFEYFSETQRNKGNFPGRFSGRQFSNSRSEMNVSTLELGDSALYLCASSSTWRTMIRGEQYFGPGTRLTVT.

The rearrangement uses TRBV29-1 and TRBJ2-1; 9 nucleotides align to TRBD1. The length of the CDR3 is 14 residues. The germline CDR1 and CDR2 sequences are SQVTM and ANQGSEA. J was trimmed by 8 bases and V by 4 bases; bases with no gene match: 9. CDR3 in DNA: TGCAGCGTTGTCAGGACAGGGGAGTGGGATGAGCAGTTCTTC. Protein: CSVVRTGEWDEQFF.

V gene TRBV28 combines with J gene TRBJ1-4, with D hard to call. The CDR3 is 13 residues long. Germline assignment: CDR1 MDHEN and CDR2 SYDVKM. V shed 2 bases and J shed 4 bases, with 5 bases lying between them. The DNA for the CDR3 is TGTGCCAGCAGTTTACAGAATAATGAAAAACTGTTTTTT. Protein: CASSLQNNEKLFF.

This clone was found once. The J gene is TRBJ2-7, the V gene TRBV13; 9 nucleotides align to TRBD1. CDR1 and CDR2 (germline): PRHDT, FYEKMQ (reference sequence). This CDR3 region has 13 residues. Trimming took 2 bases from V and 5 from J; bases not matched to a gene: 1. The CDR3 loop reads CASSLRQGDEQYF. The CDR3, as DNA: TGTGCCAGCAGCTTACGACAGGGGGACGAGCAGTACTTC.

The chain has TRBV5-1 and TRBJ1-2; D is ambiguous. The CDR3 is 17 residues long. V dropped 1 base and J dropped 3 bases, with 19 bases sitting between them. Germline CDR1 SGHRS, CDR2 YFSETQ. The CDR3 bases are TGCGCCAGCAGCTTGTTATTAGGGTCAGAGGACTACTATGGCTACACCTTC. It encodes CASSLLLGSEDYYGYTF.

The V call is TRBV5-4, the J call TRBJ1-4; D gene uncertain. Between the trimmed V and J ends, which lost 4 bases and 8 bases, there was a span of 9 bases. Germline-derived CDR1 and CDR2 are SGHNT and YYREEE (reference sequence). The CDR3 runs to 12 residues. The CDR3 DNA sequence: TGTGCCAGCAGCCGAGGAAGCGAAAAACTGTTTTTT. It is translated as CASSRGSEKLFF.

V usage is TRBV7-9 and J usage is TRBJ1-1, with 10 bases aligning to TRBD1. The CDR3 has 15 residues. Germline V gene sequence: CDR1 SEHNR, CDR2 FQNEAQ (reference sequence). The V segment lost 1 base and the J segment 7 bases; nucleotides outside the gene matches: 6. The CDR3 DNA sequence: TGTGCCAGCAGCTTAGGTTCCGGGACAGGGGTTGAAGCTTTCTTT. It codes for CASSLGSGTGVEAFF.

CDR3 sequence (DNA): TGTGCCAGCAGCTCGTCCTCCAGGGGGCCCCAAGAGACCCAGTACTTC. Its translation: CASSSSSRGPQETQYF. This chain joins TRBV7-2 and TRBJ2-5; 8 bases map to TRBD1. Germline loops: CDR1 SGHTA, CDR2 FQGNSA. Unmatched junction bases numbered 8, after V lost 4 bases and J lost 1 base. The CDR3 length is 16 residues.

This chain joins TRBV27 and TRBJ2-4; D remains ambiguous. V lost 6 bases to trimming and J lost 8 bases, with 17 bases between them. Germline V lookup: CDR1 MNHEY, CDR2 SMNVEV (reference sequence). The length of the CDR3 is 14 residues. This chain's CDR3 is CASRKRDQAHIQYF. DNA for the CDR3: TGTGCCAGCAGAAAACGAGATCAAGCACACATTCAGTACTTC.

V and J are TRBV27 and TRBJ1-5; D is possibly TRBD1 (6 bases). CDR1 and CDR2 (germline): MNHEY, SMNVEV (reference sequence). CDR3 length: 13 residues. V was trimmed by 6 bases and J by 5 bases, leaving 11 bases between them. CDR3 sequence reads: CASRRGYDQPQHF. CDR3 DNA sequence: TGTGCCAGCAGGAGGGGGTATGATCAGCCCCAGCATTTT.

This sequence joins TRBV25-1 and TRBJ1-2, with D tentatively TRBD1 (6 bases). Trimming stripped 6 bases from V and 4 bases from J, with 12 bases between. Germline V gene sequence: CDR1 MGHDK, CDR2 SYGVNS. This CDR3 region has 13 residues. The CDR3 loop is CASRDSGPYGYTF. CDR3 DNA: TGTGCCAGCAGGGACAGCGGCCCCTATGGCTACACCTTC.

V is TRBV29-1 and J is TRBJ1-3; D is unclear. V was trimmed by 7 bases and J by 0 bases, leaving 7 bases between them. Germline V gives CDR1 SQVTM, CDR2 ANQGSEA. The CDR3 has 12 amino acids. The CDR3 is CSGGSSGNTIYF. The CDR3, as DNA: TGCAGCGGCGGTAGCTCTGGAAACACCATATATTTT.

The sample holds one count of this clone. The V gene is TRBV12-5, the J gene TRBJ2-5; perhaps TRBD1 as D (6 bases). Germline CDR1 and CDR2: LGHNT and FRNRAP. Trimming left V 1 base short and J 1 base short, with 13 bases between. This CDR3 is built from 16 residues. In DNA form, the CDR3 reads TGTGCTAGTGGTTTGGCATTTGGACAGCCCCAAGAGACCCAGTACTTC. It encodes CASGLAFGQPQETQYF.

This clone was counted a few times. The genes are TRBV7-8 and TRBJ2-3, with 10 nucleotides matching TRBD2. The CDR3 is 18 residues long. J was trimmed by 7 bases and V by 3 bases; bases with no gene match: 16. Germline CDR1 reads SGHVS; CDR2 reads FQNEAQ. The CDR3 here is CASSFLRVGLAPPNTQYF. Written as DNA, the CDR3 is TGTGCCAGCAGCTTCCTCAGGGTGGGACTAGCGCCGCCGAATACGCAGTATTTT.